This T cell receptor (beta chain) was sequenced for a study of regulatory T cells in long-lasting Graves disease. Study-level findings and limits: Accuracy was possibly reduced by small sample size.

According to the study, TCR beta libraries were built with iRepertoire HTBI primers and CDR3-region Arm-PCR. TCRdb reanalysed the multiplex PCR reads using MiXCR and keeps one entry per CDR3 protein. The table includes under 450,000 distinct CDR3 sequences, around 16% detected once. This clonotype was recorded at least ten times. Its antigen is not identified. Time point defined: newly diagnosed GD, antithyroid drugs for less than 3 months. The TCR library was made from RNA extracted from PBMCs. V shed 4 bases, J shed 0 bases, and the junction held 4 bases outside the gene matches. The CDR3 runs 16 residues. Germline loops: CDR1 SQVTM, CDR2 ANQGSEA. These data also formed part of another study, on T cells in Graves' hyperthyroidism and ophthalmopathy.

This receptor was identified in a woman between 18 and 29 years old with Graves disease. The genes are TRBV29-1 and TRBJ2-6; 9 bases are a match to TRBD2. This material consisted of peripheral blood mononuclear cells (PBMCs), taken at new diagnosis, from a patient treated with antithyroid drugs. The CDR3 loop reads CSVGLAADSGANVLTF. DNA for the CDR3: TGCAGCGTTGGACTAGCGGCAGACTCTGGGGCCAACGTCCTGACTTTC.